The rows below give T cell receptor beta chains drawn from one sample of a study of blood T cell repertoires in COVID-19. Sequencing used immunoSEQ multiplex PCR; TCRdb keeps in-frame clones, though not all of them. The repertoire holds about 230,000 clones, with 86% as singletons. The sequencing input was peripheral blood. The receptors derive from a man aged 45-65 years with COVID-19, enrolled during active disease. Each CDR3 is given with its conserved first and last residue. The order of the fields is V gene, J gene, clone size, D gene, CDR3 protein, CDR3 DNA. The D gene is left open where the match is weak. The listing skips clone size in some rows; elsewhere it reads once, few, many or a size class.

TRBV11-2	TRBJ1-2	-	TRBD1	CASSSRGGGYTF	TGTGCCAGCAGCTCAAGAGGGGGCGGCTACACCTTC
TRBV28	TRBJ1-3	-	-	CASKLGGQAGNTIYF	TGTGCCAGCAAACTGGGTGGGCAGGCTGGAAACACCATATATTTT
TRBV27	TRBJ2-1	-	TRBD2	CASAKQGLAGNNEQFF	TGTGCCAGCGCAAAACAGGGACTAGCGGGGAACAATGAGCAGTTCTTC
TRBV24-1	TRBJ2-1	-	-	CATSDPRQAHNEQFF	TGTGCCACCAGTGATCCCCGACAGGCCCACAATGAGCAGTTCTTC
TRBV27	TRBJ1-5	few	-	CASSLWGTTENQPQHF	TGTGCCAGCAGTTTATGGGGGACAACAGAAAATCAGCCCCAGCATTTT
TRBV5-6	TRBJ2-2	once	TRBD1	CASSFDRGRTGELFF	TGTGCCAGCAGCTTTGACAGGGGGCGCACCGGGGAGCTGTTTTTT
TRBV27	TRBJ1-5	once	-	CASSFSGSNQPQHF	TGTGCCAGCAGTTTTTCCGGGAGCAATCAGCCCCAGCATTTT
TRBV7-2	TRBJ1-5	-	-	CASSLGVDLGPQHF	TGTGCCAGCAGCTTAGGGGTGGACTTGGGGCCCCAGCATTTT
TRBV29-1	TRBJ1-2	-	TRBD1	CSVEPGQGNGYTF	TGCAGCGTTGAACCGGGACAGGGTAACGGCTACACCTTC
TRBV4-2	TRBJ2-4	-	-	CASSQGLLAKNIQYF	TGTGCCAGCAGCCAAGGTCTCTTAGCCAAAAACATTCAGTACTTC
TRBV7-9	TRBJ2-3	-	TRBD2	CASSITSGGASDTQYF	TGTGCCAGCAGCATTACTAGCGGGGGGGCGTCAGATACGCAGTATTTT
TRBV14	TRBJ1-6	-	TRBD1	CASSQVAGGNSPLHF	TGTGCCAGCAGCCAAGTGGCAGGGGGAAATTCACCCCTCCACTTT
TRBV5-8	TRBJ2-5	-	TRBD1	CASSSNRGQGIGETQYF	TGTGCCAGCAGCTCCAACAGGGGACAGGGGATCGGAGAGACCCAGTACTTC
TRBV5-1	TRBJ2-7	-	TRBD1	CASSQTGTGLPYEQYF	TGCGCCAGCAGCCAAACCGGGACAGGATTACCCTACGAGCAGTACTTC
TRBV5-1	TRBJ2-7	-	TRBD2	CASRLNSGRGYEQYF	TGCGCCAGCAGATTAAATAGCGGGAGGGGGTACGAGCAGTACTTC
TRBV4-2	TRBJ1-1	-	-	CASSQLGTLNTEAFF	TGTGCCAGCAGCCAACTCGGGACATTGAACACTGAAGCTTTCTTT
TRBV30	TRBJ2-7	-	-	CAWSGGQGIGEQYF	TGTGCCTGGAGTGGAGGTCAGGGAATAGGCGAGCAGTACTTC
TRBV27	TRBJ2-7	-	-	CASSRQTAVGQYF	TGTGCCAGCAGTCGTCAGACGGCGGTCGGGCAGTACTTC
TRBV25-1	TRBJ1-6	-	-	CASKGPVYNSPLHF	TGTGCCAGCAAGGGGCCGGTATATAATTCACCCCTCCACTTT
TRBV11-2	TRBJ2-3	-	TRBD1	CASSLGDRRTDTQYF	TGTGCCAGCAGCTTAGGGGACAGGCGCACAGATACGCAGTATTTT
TRBV4-2	TRBJ2-7	-	TRBD2	CASSQEWRETYEQYF	TGTGCCAGCAGCCAAGAGTGGCGGGAGACCTACGAGCAGTACTTC
TRBV13	TRBJ1-3	-	-	CASSLRPGSGNTIYF	TGTGCCAGCAGCTTGCGGCCGGGATCTGGAAACACCATATATTTT
TRBV7-3	TRBJ2-1	-	TRBD2	CASSLRAGEYSEQFF	TGTGCCAGCAGCTTAAGGGCGGGAGAGTACAGTGAGCAGTTCTTC
TRBV19	TRBJ2-3	-	-	CASSIGYTSTDTQYF	TGTGCCAGTAGTATAGGGTATACTAGCACAGATACGCAGTATTTT
TRBV14	TRBJ2-7	-	TRBD2	CASSSSGGRITNEQYF	TGTGCCAGCAGCTCTTCGGGGGGACGGATTACCAACGAGCAGTACTTC
TRBV5-1	TRBJ1-6	-	-	CASSLSGGSSGGNSPLHF	TGCGCCAGCAGCTTGTCCGGCGGGAGCTCCGGGGGTAATTCACCCCTCCACTTT
TRBV7-9	TRBJ2-2	-	TRBD1	CASPERQGANTGELFF	TGTGCCAGTCCCGAGAGACAGGGGGCGAACACCGGGGAGCTGTTTTTT